Presented here are 3 T cell receptor beta chains from one specimen sequenced in a study of blood T cell repertoires in COVID-19. Sequenced by immunoSEQ multiplex PCR; TCRdb stores in-frame clones only, minus some. The sample contains around 28,000 clones, around 90% of which appear only once. Source material: peripheral blood. The receptor source for this set is a human donor in a cohort sampled during active COVID-19.

This clone has a single count. The rearrangement links TRBV7-8 to TRBJ2-1; TRBD2 matches at 8 bases. CDR3 size: 18 residues. V lost 1 base to trimming and J lost 6 bases; unmatched junction nucleotides: 14. The germline gives CDR1 SGHVS, CDR2 FQNEAQ. This chain's CDR3 is CASSLEFRTSGGLNEQFF. The CDR3 DNA reads TGTGCCAGCAGCTTAGAATTCCGGACCTCGGGGGGGCTCAATGAGCAGTTCTTC.

This clone was counted only a few times. V and J are TRBV2 and TRBJ1-5; a possible D gene is TRBD1 (5 bases). Per the germline V gene, CDR1 is SNHLY and CDR2 is FYNNEI. The CDR3 extends over 15 amino acids. The ends were cut back, 8 bases at V and 3 bases at J, with 17 bases in the middle. The DNA for the CDR3 is TGTGCCAGCTGGGGAGGGGAGACACACAATCAGCCCCAGCATTTT. Its protein product is CASWGGETHNQPQHF.

This clone was seen more than once but under ten times. This chain joins TRBV9 and TRBJ2-5, with D possibly TRBD2 on 7 matching bases. The germline CDR1 and CDR2 sequences are SGDLS and YYNGEE. V gave up 3 bases and J gave up 5 bases, with 11 bases separating them. CDR3 size: 13 residues. The CDR3 is CASSGGGRETQYF. The CDR3 nucleotides read TGTGCCAGCAGCGGCGGGGGCCGGGAGACCCAGTACTTC. Filled out from reference TRBV9 and TRBJ2-5, the complete variable domain reads DSGVTQTPKHLITATGQRVTLRCSPRSGDLSVYWYQQSLDQGLQFLIQYYNGEERAKGNILERFSAQQFPDLHSELNLSSLELGDSALYFCASSGGGRETQYFGPGTRLLVL.